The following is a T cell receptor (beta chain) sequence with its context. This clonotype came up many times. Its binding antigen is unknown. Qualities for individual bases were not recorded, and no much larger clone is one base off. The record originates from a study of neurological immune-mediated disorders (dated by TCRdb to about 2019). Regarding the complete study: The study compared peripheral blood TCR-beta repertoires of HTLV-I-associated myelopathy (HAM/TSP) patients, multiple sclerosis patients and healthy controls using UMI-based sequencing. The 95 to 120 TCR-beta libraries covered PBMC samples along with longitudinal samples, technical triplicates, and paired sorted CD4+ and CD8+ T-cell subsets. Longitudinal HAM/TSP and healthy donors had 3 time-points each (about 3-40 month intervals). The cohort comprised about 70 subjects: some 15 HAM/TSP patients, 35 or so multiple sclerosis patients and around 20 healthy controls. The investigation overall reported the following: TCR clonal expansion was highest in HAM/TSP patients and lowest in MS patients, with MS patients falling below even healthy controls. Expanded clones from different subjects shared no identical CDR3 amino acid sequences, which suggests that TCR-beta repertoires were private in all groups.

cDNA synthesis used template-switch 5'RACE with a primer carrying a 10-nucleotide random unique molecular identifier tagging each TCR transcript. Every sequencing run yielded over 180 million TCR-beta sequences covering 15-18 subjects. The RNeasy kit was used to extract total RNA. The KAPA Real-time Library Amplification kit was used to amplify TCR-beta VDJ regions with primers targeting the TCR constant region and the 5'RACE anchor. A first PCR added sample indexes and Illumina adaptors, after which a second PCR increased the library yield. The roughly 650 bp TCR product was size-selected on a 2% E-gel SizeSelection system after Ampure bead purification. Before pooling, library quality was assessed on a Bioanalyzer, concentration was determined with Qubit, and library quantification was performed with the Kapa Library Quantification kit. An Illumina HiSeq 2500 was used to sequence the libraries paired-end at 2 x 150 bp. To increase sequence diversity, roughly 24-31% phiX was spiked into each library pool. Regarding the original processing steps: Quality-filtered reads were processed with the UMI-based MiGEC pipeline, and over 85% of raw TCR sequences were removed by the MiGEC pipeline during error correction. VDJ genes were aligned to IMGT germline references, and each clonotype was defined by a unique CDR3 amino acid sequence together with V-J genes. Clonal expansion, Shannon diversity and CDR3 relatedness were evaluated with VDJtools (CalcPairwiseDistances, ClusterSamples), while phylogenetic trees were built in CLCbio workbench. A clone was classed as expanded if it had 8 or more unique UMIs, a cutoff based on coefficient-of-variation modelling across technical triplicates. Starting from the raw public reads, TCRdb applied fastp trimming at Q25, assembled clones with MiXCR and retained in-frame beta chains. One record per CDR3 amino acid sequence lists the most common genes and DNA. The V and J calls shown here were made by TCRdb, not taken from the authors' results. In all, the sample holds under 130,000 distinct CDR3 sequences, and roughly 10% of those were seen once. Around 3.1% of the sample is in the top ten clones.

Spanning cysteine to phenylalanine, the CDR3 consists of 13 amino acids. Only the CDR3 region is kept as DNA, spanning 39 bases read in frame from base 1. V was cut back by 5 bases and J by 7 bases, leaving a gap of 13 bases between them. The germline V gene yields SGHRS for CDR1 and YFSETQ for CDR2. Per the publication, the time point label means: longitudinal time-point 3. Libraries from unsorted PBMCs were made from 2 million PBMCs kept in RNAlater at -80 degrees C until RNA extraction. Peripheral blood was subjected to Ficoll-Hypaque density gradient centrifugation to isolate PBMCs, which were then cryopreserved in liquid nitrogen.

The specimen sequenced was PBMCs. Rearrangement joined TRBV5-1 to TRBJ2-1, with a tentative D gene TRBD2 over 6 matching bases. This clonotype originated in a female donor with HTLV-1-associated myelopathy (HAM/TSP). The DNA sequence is TGCGCCAGCAGTTCCACTGGGGGGAATGAGCAGTTCTTC. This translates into CASSSTGGNEQFF.